Below are 8 T cell receptor beta chains sequenced from a single sample in a study of pediatric ulcerative colitis. Libraries were prepared by immunoSEQ multiplex PCR; TCRdb keeps only in-frame clonotypes and omits some of them. The table records under 30,000 clones, 55% to 75% of them present only once. Rectal tissue came from one to two pinch biopsies taken at colonoscopy. The sequenced sample was gut tissue. These receptors were collected from a boy aged 5-17 years with severe ulcerative colitis.

The chain joins TRBV10-3 to TRBJ2-7, with D perhaps given as TRBD1 or TRBD2 (6 bases each). V was trimmed by 6 bases and J by 4 bases, leaving 16 bases between them. CDR1 is ENHRY and CDR2 is SYGVKD in the germline V gene. The CDR3 consists of 14 residues. DNA of the CDR3: TGTGCCATCAGCCAAGGGGGGCTAGCGTACGAGCAGTACTTC. This sequence encodes CAISQGGLAYEQYF.

The genes are TRBV30 and TRBJ2-4, with 8 nucleotides matching TRBD1. After removal of 1 base from V and 3 bases from J, the junction contained 5 bases not matched to a gene. Germline V gene lookup returns CDR1 GTSNPN and CDR2 SVGIG (reference sequence). The CDR3 runs to 15 residues. The CDR3 loop reads CAWSGGQGIKNIQYF. In nucleotides, the CDR3 is TGTGCCTGGAGTGGAGGACAGGGCATCAAAAACATTCAGTACTTC.

The chain links TRBV4-2 to TRBJ2-5; 9 nucleotides match TRBD2. Trimming removed 1 base from V and 5 bases from J; junction bases left unmatched: 8. From germline, CDR1 is LGHNA and CDR2 YNFKEQ. CDR3 length equals 16 residues. The CDR3 DNA sequence: TGTGCCAGCAGCCAAGGGGGGCGGGAGGGCCTTGAGACCCAGTACTTC. Its translation is CASSQGGREGLETQYF.

The chain has TRBV2 and TRBJ1-6; 8 bases line up with TRBD1. The ends lost 0 bases at V and 10 bases at J; junction bases unmatched: 5. The CDR3 has 15 amino acids. From germline, CDR1 is SNHLY and CDR2 FYNNEI. The CDR3 sequence: CASSEATGVGSPLHF. In DNA, the CDR3 is TGTGCCAGCAGTGAAGCGACAGGGGTAGGGTCACCCCTCCACTTT.

This clone was seen a single time. This rearrangement joins TRBV29-1 to TRBJ2-1, with a possible D match to TRBD1 (5 bases). V was trimmed by 6 bases and J by 2 bases, leaving 14 bases between them. The CDR3 is 14 amino acids. CDR1 SQVTM and CDR2 ANQGSEA come from the germline V gene. Here the CDR3 reads CSVGQGGPYNEQFF. Here the CDR3 DNA reads TGCAGCGTGGGCCAGGGTGGGCCCTACAATGAGCAGTTCTTC.

The genes are TRBV7-2 and TRBJ2-1, with D possibly matching TRBD2 (5 bases). V was shortened by 5 bases and J by 7 bases, with 15 bases between the two germline ends. Germline loops: CDR1 SGHTA, CDR2 FQGNSA. CDR3 length: 14 amino acids. CDR3 nucleotide sequence: TGTGCCAGCAGCCCGTCGCTAGCAGCTAATGAGCAGTTCTTC. Its translation: CASSPSLAANEQFF.

The table lists this clone with a count of one. This chain links TRBV9 with TRBJ2-5; TRBD2 agrees at 7 bases. The V and J ends lost 3 bases and 7 bases, in that order; junction bases with no gene match: 9. Germline CDR1 and CDR2: SGDLS and YYNGEE. There are 14 residues in the CDR3. The CDR3 loop is CASSARTSGATQYF. In nucleotides, the CDR3 is TGTGCCAGCAGCGCCCGGACTAGTGGGGCGACCCAGTACTTC.

The chain has TRBV11-2 and TRBJ2-7; TRBD2 is a possible D gene (5 bases). V gave up 5 bases and J gave up 0 bases, with 11 bases separating them. CDR1 is SGHAT, CDR2 FQNNGV, per germline. CDR3 length: 14 amino acids. CDR3 DNA sequence: TGTGCCAGCAGCCTCGGGGAGCACTCCTACGAGCAGTACTTC. It yields the protein CASSLGEHSYEQYF.